The entry below gives a single T cell receptor beta chain sequence along with its context. This entry comes from a study of blood T cell repertoires in COVID-19. People in the exposed group encountered a COVID-19 case within 2 weeks before entering the study. Here immunoSEQ multiplex PCR was the method, and the copy in TCRdb shows in-frame clones only, minus some. This sample has approximately 300,000 clones, with 85% found just once. The material sequenced was PBMCs or T cells enriched from blood (not recorded which). This receptor was identified in a woman aged 25 to 45 who had been exposed to COVID-19.

CDR3 coding DNA: TGTGCCAGCAGCTTACGGACTAGCGGGATTGAAGAGCAGTTCTTC. Translating it yields CASSLRTSGIEEQFF. The chain uses TRBV7-3 and TRBJ2-1; the match to TRBD2 covers 12 bases. After removal of 2 bases from V and 10 bases from J, the junction contained 6 bases not matched to a gene. The CDR3 totals 15 residues. Germline V gene lookup returns CDR1 SGHTA and CDR2 FQGTGA.